The 4 T cell receptor beta chains below were found in one sample sequenced in a study of T cells in Graves' hyperthyroidism and ophthalmopathy. Amplified TCR beta CDR3 regions came from RNA transcripts. An initial round of RT-PCR targeting the TCR CDR3 relied on the HTBI primer set. Each CDR3 protein is one row after TCRdb ran MiXCR on the multiplex PCR reads. The sample holds approximately 330,000 distinct CDR3 sequences, 15% to 20% seen once. Material: blood. The receptor set was obtained from a woman between 45 and 60 years old with Graves' hyperthyroidism.

This clonotype was recorded a few times. The chain has TRBV19 and TRBJ1-1; the match to TRBD1 covers 7 bases. V lost 3 bases to trimming and J lost 4 bases; unmatched junction nucleotides: 5. Germline assignment: CDR1 LNHDA and CDR2 SQIVND (reference sequence). The CDR3 runs to 14 residues. The CDR3 DNA sequence: TGTGCCAGTAGTATGACAGGGTTGAGCACTGAAGCTTTCTTT. Its translation: CASSMTGLSTEAFF.

The chain uses TRBV24-1 and TRBJ2-1; D gene unclear. The germline V and J ends were trimmed by 3 bases and 3 bases, with 14 bases remaining between them. Germline V gives CDR1 KGHDR, CDR2 SFDVKD. The CDR3 length is 16 residues. The CDR3 coding sequence is TGTGCCACCAGTGATGTGGAAGCGAGAGACTACAATGAGCAGTTCTTC. It specifies CATSDVEARDYNEQFF.

The chain employs TRBV5-1 and TRBJ2-4; D may match TRBD1 or TRBD2 (7 bases each). V was pared by 4 bases and J by 7 bases, with 15 bases between. The CDR3 is made up of 14 amino acids. The germline V gene encodes CDR1 SGHRS and CDR2 YFSETQ. The CDR3 spells CASSSGTDPNIQYF. In DNA, the CDR3 is TGCGCCAGCAGCAGCGGGACAGACCCTAACATTCAGTACTTC. Drawing the rest from reference TRBV5-1 and TRBJ2-4, the complete variable domain is KAGVTQTPRYLIKTRGQQVTLSCSPISGHRSVSWYQQTPGQGLQFLFEYFSETQRNKGNFPGRFSGRQFSNSRSEMNVSTLELGDSALYLCASSSGTDPNIQYFGAGTRLSVL.

CDR3 sequence reads: CAWTGGGGQPQHF. The CDR3 DNA follows: TGTGCCTGGACGGGGGGCGGGGGTCAGCCCCAGCATTTT. The chain carries TRBV30 and TRBJ1-5, with D possibly being TRBD1 (6 bases). The CDR3 is 13 amino acids. Deletions cut 4 bases from V and 6 bases from J, with 13 bases between. Germline V gives CDR1 GTSNPN, CDR2 SVGIG (reference sequence).